These 31 T cell receptor beta chains were all obtained from the same sample, sequenced in a study of blood T cell repertoires in COVID-19. Assay used: immunoSEQ multiplex PCR; TCRdb lists only in-frame clones, some missing. The sample includes about 230,000 clones, 81% of them seen just once. Input material: peripheral blood. These receptors were collected from a woman aged 80 or older with acute or convalescent COVID-19.

The J gene is TRBJ2-1, the V gene TRBV5-1, with 8 bases that match TRBD2. The V and J ends lost 4 bases and 6 bases, in that order; junction bases with no gene match: 9. Looked up from germline, CDR1 is SGHRS and CDR2 is YFSETQ. The CDR3 is made up of 15 amino acids. The CDR3 is CASSPVGGRSNEQFF. The CDR3 DNA reads as TGCGCCAGCAGCCCGGTAGGCGGGAGGAGCAATGAGCAGTTCTTC. Full variable domain (outside the CDR3, taken from reference TRBV5-1 and TRBJ2-1): KAGVTQTPRYLIKTRGQQVTLSCSPISGHRSVSWYQQTPGQGLQFLFEYFSETQRNKGNFPGRFSGRQFSNSRSEMNVSTLELGDSALYLCASSPVGGRSNEQFFGPGTRLTVL.

The chain uses TRBV9 and TRBJ2-3; the match to TRBD2 covers 10 bases. V lost 0 bases, J lost 0 bases, and 10 bases stayed unmatched. This CDR3 contains 19 residues. The germline CDR1 and CDR2 sequences are SGDLS and YYNGEE. CDR3 DNA sequence: TGTGCCAGCAGCGTAGCTGCAGCGGGAGGGTCCCGTAGCACAGATACGCAGTATTTT. Translation: CASSVAAAGGSRSTDTQYF.

J is TRBJ2-3 and V is TRBV2; 13 nucleotides align to TRBD2. The J segment lost 5 bases and the V segment lost 4 bases, leaving 3 bases of the junction unmatched. In germline, CDR1 is SNHLY, CDR2 FYNNEI. This CDR3 region has 15 residues. CDR3 nucleotide sequence: TGTGCCAGCAGTGGGGGACTAGCGGGGTTAGATACGCAGTATTTT. It translates to CASSGGLAGLDTQYF.

V is TRBV7-6 and J is TRBJ2-2; D gene uncertain. The CDR3 contains 15 residues. Germline-derived CDR1 and CDR2 are SGHVS and FNYEAQ. Trimming pared 5 bases from V and 1 base from J, leaving 11 bases between. As DNA, the CDR3 is TGTGCCAGCAGCCCCAATATACTGAACACCGGGGAGCTGTTTTTT. Amino acids: CASSPNILNTGELFF.

J is TRBJ1-1 and V is TRBV2; TRBD1 is a possible D gene (5 bases). Trimming shortened V by 7 bases and J by 2 bases, and 11 bases separated the two germline ends. The CDR3 is 13 amino acids. From germline, CDR1 is SNHLY and CDR2 FYNNEI. The CDR3 is CASTSGINTEAFF. CDR3 coding DNA: TGTGCCAGCACGTCAGGGATAAACACTGAAGCTTTCTTT.

The V gene is TRBV28, the J gene TRBJ1-1; 7 nucleotides line up with TRBD1. Germline V gene lookup returns CDR1 MDHEN and CDR2 SYDVKM. This CDR3 has 12 amino acids. J gave up 10 bases and V 8 bases, and 10 bases lay outside the gene matches. The DNA for the CDR3 is TGTGCCAGCCACCCTAGGGGACAGCTAGCTTTCTTT. It translates to CASHPRGQLAFF.

The chain links TRBV7-2 to TRBJ1-5, with a possible D match to TRBD1 (6 bases). Trimming pared 2 bases from V and 3 bases from J, leaving 11 bases between. This CDR3 region has 15 residues. Germline CDR1 SGHTA, CDR2 FQGNSA. CDR3 sequence (DNA): TGTGCCAGCAGCTTACGGCAGGGGCCCAATCAGCCCCAGCATTTT. Translated: CASSLRQGPNQPQHF. Together with reference TRBV7-2 and TRBJ1-5, the CDR3 gives the full variable domain: GAGVSQSPSNKVTEKGKDVELRCDPISGHTALYWYRQSLGQGLEFLIYFQGNSAPDKSGLPSDRFSAERTGGSVSTLTIQRTQQEDSAVYLCASSLRQGPNQPQHFGDGTRLSIL.

This rearrangement joins TRBV4-2 to TRBJ2-1; 12 nucleotides agree with TRBD2. This CDR3 is built from 15 residues. CDR1 LGHNA and CDR2 YNFKEQ come from the germline V gene. Trimming cost V 5 bases and J 4 bases; bases outside gene matches: 3. The CDR3 nucleotides are TGTGCCAGCAGCGTGGGACTAGCGGGTTACAATGAGCAGTTCTTC. Its translation: CASSVGLAGYNEQFF.

This clone has a single count. The chain combines TRBV9 with TRBJ2-1; the match to TRBD1 covers 7 bases. CDR1 and CDR2 from the germline V gene are SGDLS and YYNGEE. V was clipped by 4 bases and J by 6 bases; unmatched bases: 10. This CDR3 is 15 amino acids long. CDR3 DNA sequence: TGTGCCAGCAGCCCCGAGGGACAGCCGAGCAATGAGCAGTTCTTC. It specifies CASSPEGQPSNEQFF.

This chain uses TRBV13 with TRBJ2-7; 8 bases align to TRBD2. With V trimmed by 4 bases and J by 4 bases, 9 bases remained unmatched. This CDR3 region has 15 residues. CDR1 is PRHDT and CDR2 is FYEKMQ in the germline V gene (reference sequence). The chain's CDR3 is CASSYDRGGTYEQYF. CDR3 coding DNA: TGTGCCAGCAGCTACGACCGGGGGGGCACTTACGAGCAGTACTTC.

This rearrangement joins TRBV15 to TRBJ2-1, with a tentative D call TRBD2 (6 bases). The CDR3 contains 14 residues. Germline assignment: CDR1 LNHNV and CDR2 YYDKDF (reference sequence). V was pared by 10 bases and J by 4 bases, with 17 bases between. The CDR3 bases are TGTGCCAGCTCTTTGGACTACGTATACAATGAGCAGTTCTTC. Its protein is CASSLDYVYNEQFF.

A remark on this clone: One end of the junction varies from germline; a read error may be responsible. J is TRBJ1-3 and V is TRBV6-5; D is perhaps TRBD1 (5 bases). The CDR3 loop spans 16 amino acids. The V gene's germline CDR1 is MNHEY and CDR2 SVGAGI. The CDR3 DNA reads as TGTGCCAGCAGTTACTCGTCGGCAGGGTTTGGAGACACCATATATTTT. Translation: CASSYSSAGFGDTIYF.

V gene TRBV5-1 combines with J gene TRBJ2-3, with 14 bases matching TRBD2. V lost 5 bases to trimming and J lost 5 bases; unmatched junction nucleotides: 7. The CDR3 loop spans 16 amino acids. Per germline, CDR1 SGHRS and CDR2 YFSETQ. The CDR3 here is CASSLTSGRAIDTQYF. CDR3 coding DNA: TGCGCCAGCAGTCTGACTAGCGGGAGGGCCATAGATACGCAGTATTTT.

The chain links TRBV24-1 to TRBJ2-3; a possible D gene is TRBD1 (6 bases). Per germline, CDR1 KGHDR and CDR2 SFDVKD. The CDR3 totals 14 residues. V was shortened by 7 bases and J by 6 bases, with 16 bases between the two germline ends. In DNA form, the CDR3 reads TGTGCCACCAGCCCACAGGGCCTTGGGGATACGCAGTATTTT. This translates into CATSPQGLGDTQYF.

This chain joins TRBV7-2 and TRBJ2-3, with 12 nucleotides matching TRBD2. Germline V CDR1 and CDR2: SGHTA, FQGNSA. The CDR3 is 15 residues long. The ends lost 5 bases at V and 7 bases at J; junction bases unmatched: 7. CDR3 bases: TGTGCCAGCAGCACCCCTAGCGGGGGGGCGAATACGCAGTATTTT. Amino acids: CASSTPSGGANTQYF.

This chain links TRBV18 with TRBJ2-3; 11 bases are a match to TRBD2. Losses at the gene ends were 5 bases for V and 2 bases for J; bases not matched to a gene: 6. This CDR3 region has 16 residues. CDR1 is KGHSH, CDR2 LQKENI, per germline. CDR3 amino acids: CASSVELAGATDTQYF. CDR3 nucleotide sequence: TGTGCCAGCTCAGTAGAACTAGCGGGGGCCACAGATACGCAGTATTTT.

This chain links TRBV28 with TRBJ1-1, with TRBD1 identical over 7 bases. The CDR3 extends over 16 amino acids. From germline, CDR1 is MDHEN and CDR2 SYDVKM. The ends lost 8 bases at V and 2 bases at J; junction bases unmatched: 14. CDR3: CASPSSTGTANTEAFF. Written as DNA, the CDR3 is TGTGCCAGCCCATCTTCGACCGGGACAGCCAACACTGAAGCTTTCTTT.

The chain joins TRBV11-3 to TRBJ2-5; D not certain. This CDR3 comprises 13 residues. Germline loops: CDR1 SGHNT, CDR2 YENEEA. The V end lost 3 bases, the J end lost 4 bases, and 9 bases lay between the germline ends. The CDR3 DNA reads as TGTGCCAGCAGCTTGAGTAGCCCAGAGACCCAGTACTTC. This codes for CASSLSSPETQYF.

J is TRBJ1-3 and V is TRBV18, with D uncertain. Trimming shortened V by 3 bases and J by 4 bases, and 7 bases separated the two germline ends. Germline CDR1 KGHSH, CDR2 LQKENI. This CDR3 is built from 13 residues. As DNA, the CDR3 is TGTGCCAGCTCACCCTCCCCGGGAAACACCATATATTTT. It yields the protein CASSPSPGNTIYF.

The rearrangement uses TRBV6-5 and TRBJ2-1; 9 positions match TRBD2. V lost 7 bases, J lost 15 bases, and 10 bases stayed unmatched. CDR1 is MNHEY and CDR2 is SVGAGI in the germline V gene. The length of the CDR3 is 12 residues. As DNA, the CDR3 is TGTGCCAGCACCAGGAGCGGGGGGCCTTTGTTCTTC. The encoded protein is CASTRSGGPLFF.

V usage is TRBV5-1 and J usage is TRBJ1-1; the match to TRBD1 covers 8 bases. Germline CDR1 and CDR2: SGHRS and YFSETQ. There are 15 residues in the CDR3. J lost 2 bases, V lost 3 bases, and 6 bases had no gene match. CDR3 nucleotides: TGCGCCAGCAGCTGGAACAGGGGGGATAACACTGAAGCTTTCTTT. Translating gives CASSWNRGDNTEAFF.

CDR3 in amino acids: CASSLRDRPYGYTF. The CDR3 DNA is TGTGCCAGCAGCTTACGGGACAGGCCCTATGGCTACACCTTC. V is TRBV7-8 and J is TRBJ1-2, with 8 bases identical to TRBD1. Unmatched junction bases numbered 3, after V lost 2 bases and J lost 4 bases. The CDR3 is 14 amino acids. CDR1 is SGHVS and CDR2 is FQNEAQ in the germline V gene.

The CDR3 protein is CASSVKGDNSPLHF. The CDR3, as DNA: TGTGCCAGCAGTGTAAAAGGGGATAATTCACCCCTCCACTTT. The gene calls are TRBV2 and TRBJ1-6; possible D gene TRBD1, 5 bases. CDR1 SNHLY and CDR2 FYNNEI come from the germline V gene. V was shortened by 4 bases and J by 5 bases, with 9 bases between the two germline ends. CDR3 length: 14 residues.

This clone was detected a few times. The V and J genes are TRBV2 and TRBJ2-7; D perhaps matches TRBD1 (6 bases). Germline V gene sequence: CDR1 SNHLY, CDR2 FYNNEI. There are 15 residues in the CDR3. Trimming stripped 6 bases from V and 6 bases from J, with 21 bases between. The CDR3 spells CASSPRQESWREQYF. CDR3 nucleotides: TGTGCCAGCAGCCCGAGACAGGAGAGTTGGCGCGAGCAGTACTTC. Full variable domain (missing parts from reference TRBV2 and TRBJ2-7): EPEVTQTPSHQVTQMGQEVILRCVPISNHLYFYWYRQILGQKVEFLVSFYNNEISEKSEIFDDQFSVERPDGSNFTLKIRSTKLEDSAMYFCASSPRQESWREQYFGPGTRLTVT.

The chain joins TRBV19 to TRBJ1-2; D uncertain. This CDR3 region has 15 residues. In germline, CDR1 is LNHDA, CDR2 SQIVND (reference sequence). V lost 5 bases and J lost 6, with 19 bases in between. CDR3 nucleotides: TGTGCCAGTAGTCAATTGCAGGTTGGCCCTCATGGCTACACCTTC. It specifies CASSQLQVGPHGYTF.

CDR3 sequence (DNA): TGTGCCAGCAGTTTGTCTGCGGGAGGGCCCTCCTACGAGCAGTACTTC. Its protein is CASSLSAGGPSYEQYF. The J gene is TRBJ2-7, the V gene TRBV28; 9 bases map to TRBD2. Germline-derived CDR1 and CDR2 are MDHEN and SYDVKM. The CDR3 runs 16 residues. V lost 3 bases, J lost 0 bases, and 6 bases stayed unmatched.

V is TRBV29-1 and J is TRBJ1-2, with 11 bases that match TRBD1. Germline V gives CDR1 SQVTM, CDR2 ANQGSEA. Trimming at V came to 6 bases and at J to 7 bases, leaving 7 bases not matched to a gene. The CDR3 has 13 residues. Written as DNA, the CDR3 is TGCAGCGTGGGACAGGGGGGAGTACGTGGCTACACCTTC. Protein product: CSVGQGGVRGYTF.

The gene calls are TRBV19 and TRBJ1-1; D gene uncertain. V was cut by 6 bases and J by 0 bases, with 8 bases left in between. The CDR3 consists of 13 residues. CDR1 and CDR2 (germline): LNHDA, SQIVND (reference sequence). The CDR3 is CASRTTLNTEAFF. The DNA of the CDR3 is TGTGCCAGTAGGACAACCCTGAACACTGAAGCTTTCTTT.

The chain is built from TRBV19 and TRBJ1-1, with D unresolved. This CDR3 region has 13 residues. Trimming stripped 5 bases from V and 4 bases from J, with 11 bases between. Per germline, CDR1 LNHDA and CDR2 SQIVND (reference sequence). CDR3 in DNA: TGTGCCAGTAGTCTTCGGTCGCCCACTGAAGCTTTCTTT. This gives the protein CASSLRSPTEAFF.

In regard to this clone: The junction shows a germline mismatch at one end, possibly a read error. J is TRBJ2-5 and V is TRBV30; 9 bases match TRBD2. This CDR3 has 13 amino acids. CDR1 and CDR2 (germline): GTSNPN, SVGIG (reference sequence). The CDR3, as DNA: TGTGCCTGGACCATATTATTGACTAGCGGTCGCCACTTC. This codes for CAWTILLTSGRHF.

V usage is TRBV6-5 and J usage is TRBJ2-7; TRBD1 agrees at 7 bases. The CDR3 loop spans 14 amino acids. J was trimmed by 0 bases and V by 10 bases; bases with no gene match: 9. In germline, CDR1 is MNHEY, CDR2 SVGAGI. CDR3 in DNA: TGTGCCACCCGGGGCCGGGACAGCTCCTACGAGCAGTACTTC. It translates to CATRGRDSSYEQYF.